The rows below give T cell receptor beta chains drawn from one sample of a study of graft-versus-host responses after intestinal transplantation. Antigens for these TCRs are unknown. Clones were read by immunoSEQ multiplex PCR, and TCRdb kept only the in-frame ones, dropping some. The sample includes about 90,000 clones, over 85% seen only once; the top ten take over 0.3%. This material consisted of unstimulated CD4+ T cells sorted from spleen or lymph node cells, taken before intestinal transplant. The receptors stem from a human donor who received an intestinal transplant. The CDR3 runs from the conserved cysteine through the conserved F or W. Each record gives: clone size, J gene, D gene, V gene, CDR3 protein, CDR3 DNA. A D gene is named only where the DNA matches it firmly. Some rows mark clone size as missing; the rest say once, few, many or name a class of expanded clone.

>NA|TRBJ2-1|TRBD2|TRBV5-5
CASLYLAGVGNEQFF
TGTGCCAGCCTATATTTAGCGGGAGTGGGCAATGAGCAGTTCTTC
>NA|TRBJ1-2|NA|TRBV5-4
CASSLRGGPEYGYTF
TGTGCCAGCAGCTTACGAGGGGGTCCCGAGTATGGCTACACCTTC
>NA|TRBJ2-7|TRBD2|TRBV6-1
CATGTRLSYEQYF
TGTGCCACCGGGACTAGGCTTTCCTACGAGCAGTACTTC
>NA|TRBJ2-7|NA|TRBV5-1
CASSLAHTSYEQYF
TGCGCCAGCAGCTTGGCACACACCTCCTACGAGCAGTACTTC
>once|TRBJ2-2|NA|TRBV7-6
CASSFTYGELFF
TGTGCCAGCAGCTTCACATACGGGGAGCTGTTTTTT
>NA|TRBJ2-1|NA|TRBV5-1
CASSPRVGVNNEQFF
TGCGCCAGCAGCCCACGAGTGGGGGTAAACAATGAGCAGTTCTTC
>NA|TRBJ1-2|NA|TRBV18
CASSPFEGGRGYTF
TGTGCCAGCTCACCATTTGAGGGGGGGAGAGGCTACACCTTC
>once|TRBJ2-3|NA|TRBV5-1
CASSFGAASTDTQYF
TGCGCCAGCAGCTTTGGGGCGGCCAGCACAGATACGCAGTATTTT
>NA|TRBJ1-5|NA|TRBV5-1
CASSLGGTNQPQHF
TGCGCCAGCAGCTTGGGAGGGACCAATCAGCCCCAGCATTTT
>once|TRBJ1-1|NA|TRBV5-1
CASSFQGGNTEAFF
TGCGCCAGCAGCTTTCAAGGGGGGAACACTGAAGCTTTCTTT
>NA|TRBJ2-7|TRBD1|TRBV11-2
CASSPTGQGAYEQYF
TGTGCCAGCAGCCCGACGGGACAGGGGGCATACGAGCAGTACTTC
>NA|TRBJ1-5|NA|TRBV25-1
CASSEVLRQPQHF
TGTGCCAGCAGTGAGGTACTAAGGCAGCCCCAGCATTTT
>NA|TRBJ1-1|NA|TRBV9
CASSVLAGNTEAFF
TGTGCCAGCAGCGTACTCGCAGGGAACACTGAAGCTTTCTTT
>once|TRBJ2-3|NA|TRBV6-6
CASSYRAPDTQYF
TGTGCCAGCAGTTACCGGGCTCCAGATACGCAGTATTTT
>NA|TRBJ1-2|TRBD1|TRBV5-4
CASSLGTGLGYTF
TGTGCCAGCAGCTTGGGGACAGGGCTTGGCTACACCTTC
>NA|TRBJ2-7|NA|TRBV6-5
CASSYSYLADTYEQYF
TGTGCCAGCAGTTACTCGTACTTAGCAGATACCTACGAGCAGTACTTC
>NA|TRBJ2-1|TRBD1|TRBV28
CASSSTSPRQGARDEQFF
TGTGCCAGCAGTTCGACTTCCCCTCGACAGGGGGCTAGGGATGAGCAGTTCTTC
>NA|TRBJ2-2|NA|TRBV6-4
CASKDRTGELFF
TGTGCCAGCAAAGACCGAACCGGGGAGCTGTTTTTT
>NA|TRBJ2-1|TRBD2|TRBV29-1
CSVEDKGTSGGNEQFF
TGCAGCGTTGAAGATAAAGGGACTAGCGGTGGGAATGAGCAGTTCTTC
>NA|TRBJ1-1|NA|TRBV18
CASSESRDTEAFF
TGTGCCAGCTCAGAGTCGAGGGACACTGAAGCTTTCTTT
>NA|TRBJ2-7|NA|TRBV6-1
CASSEAYTYGYEQYF
TGTGCCAGCAGTGAAGCATACACTTATGGCTACGAGCAGTACTTC
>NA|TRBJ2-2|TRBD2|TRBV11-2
CASSLQRGLAGEGTGELFF
TGTGCCAGCAGCTTACAAAGGGGACTAGCGGGAGAGGGCACCGGGGAGCTGTTTTTT
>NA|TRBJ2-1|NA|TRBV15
CATSRDFLGSDEQFF
TGTGCCACCAGCAGAGATTTCTTGGGATCCGATGAGCAGTTCTTC
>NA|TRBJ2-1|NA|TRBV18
CASSPRQNEQFF
TGTGCCAGCTCCCCTAGACAGAATGAGCAGTTCTTC
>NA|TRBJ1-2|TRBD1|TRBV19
CATLTGGANYGYTF
TGTGCCACCCTAACAGGGGGAGCCAACTATGGCTACACCTTC
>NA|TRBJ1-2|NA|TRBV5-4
CASSLVDIGYGYTF
TGTGCCAGCAGCTTGGTAGACATAGGGTATGGCTACACCTTC
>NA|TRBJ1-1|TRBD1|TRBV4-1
CASSQDHRGTLFTEAFF
TGCGCCAGCAGCCAAGATCACAGGGGAACCCTCTTCACTGAAGCTTTCTTT
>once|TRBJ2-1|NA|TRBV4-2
CASGASGSGSNEQFF
TGTGCCAGCGGGGCAAGTGGGAGCGGGTCCAATGAGCAGTTCTTC
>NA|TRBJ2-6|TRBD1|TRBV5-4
CASSLEFRGKSGANVLTF
TGTGCCAGCAGCTTAGAGTTCAGGGGGAAGTCTGGGGCCAACGTCCTGACTTTC
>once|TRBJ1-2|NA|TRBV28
CASSLTGGGDQGCTF
TGTGCCAGCAGCCTTACCGGTGGGGGGGATCAAGGCTGCACCTTC
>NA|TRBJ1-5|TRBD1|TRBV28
CASSSGGARQPQHF
TGTGCCAGCAGCTCAGGGGGCGCAAGACAGCCCCAGCATTTT
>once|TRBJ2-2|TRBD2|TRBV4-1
CASSPGLAGSTGELFF
TGCGCCAGCAGCCCGGGACTAGCGGGATCTACCGGGGAGCTGTTTTTT
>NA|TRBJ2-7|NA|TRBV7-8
CASSLYRRYEQYF
TGTGCCAGCAGCTTATATAGACGATACGAGCAGTACTTC
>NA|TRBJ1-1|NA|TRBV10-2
CASSAEYTSRSTEAFF
TGCGCCAGCAGTGCCGAGTATACCAGCCGGAGCACTGAAGCTTTCTTT
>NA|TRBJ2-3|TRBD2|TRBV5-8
CASSLELAGVGDTQYF
TGTGCCAGCAGCTTGGAACTAGCGGGAGTCGGGGATACGCAGTATTTT
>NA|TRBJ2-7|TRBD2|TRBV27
CASSSRTSRNSEQYF
TGTGCCAGCAGTTCACGGACTAGCAGGAATTCCGAGCAGTACTTC
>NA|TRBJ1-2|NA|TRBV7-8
CASSPDRVDYGYTF
TGTGCCAGCAGCCCAGACAGAGTTGACTATGGCTACACCTTC
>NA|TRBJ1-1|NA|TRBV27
CASSLSAGMNTEAFF
TGTGCCAGCAGTTTATCGGCAGGGATGAACACTGAAGCTTTCTTT
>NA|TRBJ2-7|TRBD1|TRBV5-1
CASRAGTESYEQYF
TGCGCCAGCAGAGCCGGGACAGAGAGTTACGAGCAGTACTTC
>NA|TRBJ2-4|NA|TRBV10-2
CASTGQGLAKNIQYF
TGCGCCAGCACCGGTCAGGGGTTAGCCAAAAACATTCAGTACTTC
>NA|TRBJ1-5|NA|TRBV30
CAWSKGDQPQHF
TGTGCCTGGAGTAAGGGGGATCAGCCCCAGCATTTT
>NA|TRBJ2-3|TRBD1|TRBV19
CASREDRATDTQYF
TGTGCCAGTAGAGAGGACAGGGCTACAGATACGCAGTATTTT
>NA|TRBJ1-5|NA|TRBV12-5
CASGLNNQPQHF
TGTGCTAGTGGTTTGAATAATCAGCCCCAGCATTTT
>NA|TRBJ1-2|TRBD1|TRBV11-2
CASSRPGQGYGYTF
TGTGCCAGCAGCCGACCGGGACAGGGGTATGGCTACACCTTC
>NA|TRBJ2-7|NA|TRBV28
CASFAQGFKYEQYF
TGTGCCAGCTTTGCTCAAGGATTCAAGTACGAGCAGTACTTC
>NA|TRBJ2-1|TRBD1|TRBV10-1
CASSESPGGRVYNEQFF
TGCGCCAGCAGTGAGTCTCCAGGGGGCAGGGTCTACAATGAGCAGTTCTTC
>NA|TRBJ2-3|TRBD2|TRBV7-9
CASSPGLAAGTDTQYF
TGTGCCAGCAGCCCGGGACTAGCAGCGGGGACAGATACGCAGTATTTT
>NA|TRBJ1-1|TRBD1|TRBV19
CASRQGVVTEAFF
TGTGCCAGTAGACAGGGGGTTGTTACTGAAGCTTTCTTT
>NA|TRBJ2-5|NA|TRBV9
CASTSGGRYGETQYF
TGTGCCAGCACCTCTGGAGGTCGTTATGGGGAGACCCAGTACTTC
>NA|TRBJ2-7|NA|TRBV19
CASNSPRGRVYEQYF
TGTGCCAGTAACTCCCCCCGGGGCAGGGTGTACGAGCAGTACTTC
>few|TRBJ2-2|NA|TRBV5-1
CASRPGDGGRPGELFF
TGCGCCAGCAGACCTGGGGACGGGGGGCGCCCCGGGGAGCTGTTTTTT
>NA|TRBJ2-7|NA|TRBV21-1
CASSKVGSGILGTSEPYEQYF
NA
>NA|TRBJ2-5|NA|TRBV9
CASSVGSTGLTYQETQYF
TGTGCCAGCAGCGTAGGTTCTACAGGGCTTACGTACCAAGAGACCCAGTACTTC
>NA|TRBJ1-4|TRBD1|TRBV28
CASTRTGVGNEKLFF
TGTGCCAGCACTCGAACAGGGGTGGGGAATGAAAAACTGTTTTTT
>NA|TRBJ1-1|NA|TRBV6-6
CASSYSIQGRVQAFF
TGTGCCAGCAGTTACTCGATCCAGGGTCGGGTCCAAGCTTTCTTT
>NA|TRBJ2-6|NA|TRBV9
CASSVPGTRDSGANVLTF
TGTGCCAGCAGCGTCCCCGGGACTCGGGACTCTGGGGCCAACGTCCTGACTTTC
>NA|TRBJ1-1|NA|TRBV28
CASSPPQRNTEAFF
TGTGCCAGCAGTCCCCCCCAGAGAAACACTGAAGCTTTCTTT